Following are 27 T cell receptor beta chains from one sample sequenced in a study of regulatory T cells in long-lasting Graves disease. Documented time point: newly diagnosed GD, antithyroid drugs for less than 3 months. Extracted PBMC RNA gave rise to the TCR library. Construction of TCR beta libraries relied on iRepertoire HTBI primers and on Arm-PCR targeting CDR3 regions. TCRdb analysed the multiplex PCR reads with MiXCR anew, one entry per CDR3 protein. The sample holds roughly 400,000 distinct CDR3 sequences, around 17% seen once. These data were also filed under a second study, of T cells in Graves' hyperthyroidism and ophthalmopathy.

Sequencing was performed on peripheral blood mononuclear cells (PBMCs), taken at new diagnosis, from a patient treated with antithyroid drugs. The source is a young woman with Graves disease.

This clonotype was recorded a few times. The V and J genes are TRBV15 and TRBJ1-6; the D gene is possibly TRBD1 (6 bases). Germline loops: CDR1 LNHNV, CDR2 YYDKDF (reference sequence). V lost 3 bases and J 8 bases, leaving 14 bases between the germline ends. The CDR3 runs to 15 residues. DNA of the CDR3: TGTGCCACCAGCAGGACACGACAGGAGTATTCACCCCTCCACTTT. It codes for CATSRTRQEYSPLHF.

V usage is TRBV30 and J usage is TRBJ2-5; 9 bases line up with TRBD1. The CDR3 covers 15 residues. Germline CDR1 reads GTSNPN; CDR2 reads SVGIG (reference sequence). The V segment lost 0 bases and the J segment 4 bases; nucleotides outside the gene matches: 6. For the CDR3, the DNA is TGTGCCTGGAGTGTACTTACAGGGGGCGTAGAGACCCAGTACTTC. This translates into CAWSVLTGGVETQYF.

This clonotype was detected ten times or more. The chain couples TRBV20-1 to TRBJ2-7, with D perhaps matching TRBD1 (6 bases). The germline V and J ends were trimmed by 6 bases and 5 bases, with 17 bases remaining between them. Germline V gene sequence: CDR1 DFQATT, CDR2 SNEGSKA (reference sequence). CDR3 size: 13 residues. The chain's CDR3 is CSAPKGGENEQYF. DNA for the CDR3: TGCAGTGCCCCCAAAGGGGGTGAAAACGAGCAGTACTTC.

This clonotype was seen repeatedly, ten times or more. The chain couples TRBV28 to TRBJ2-6; 7 nucleotides agree with TRBD1. Germline-derived CDR1 and CDR2 are MDHEN and SYDVKM. V lost 7 bases and J lost 0; bases outside the gene matches: 9. This CDR3 spans 17 amino acids. The CDR3 protein is CASTRTGLISGANVLTF. In nucleotides, the CDR3 is TGTGCCAGCACCCGGACAGGCCTAATCTCTGGGGCCAACGTCCTGACTTTC.

This clonotype was recorded at least ten times. This sequence joins TRBV12-3 or TRBV12-4 and TRBJ2-4; the match to TRBD1 covers 7 bases. The trim removed 5 bases at V and 9 bases at J, leaving 4 bases unmatched. The CDR3 sequence is 12 residues long. The CDR3 reads CASSRQGPIQYF. The CDR3 DNA is TGTGCCAGCAGTCGACAGGGTCCCATTCAGTACTTC.

This clonotype has a count of ten or more. V gene TRBV7-8 combines with J gene TRBJ2-5; weak D call: TRBD2 (6 bases). This CDR3 region has 15 residues. V was clipped by 2 bases and J by 4 bases, with 14 bases between them. The germline gives CDR1 SGHVS, CDR2 FQNEAQ. CDR3 nucleotides: TGTGCCAGCAGCTTATTGTCAGCGGGTCCAGAGACCCAGTACTTC. The encoded protein is CASSLLSAGPETQYF.

This clonotype was counted a few times. The chain combines TRBV19 with TRBJ2-2; TRBD2 matches 8 bases. With V trimmed by 7 bases and J by 0 bases, 4 bases remained unmatched. Germline loops: CDR1 LNHDA, CDR2 SQIVND (reference sequence). CDR3 size: 15 residues. The CDR3 DNA reads TGTGCCAGTAACCGACTAGCGTCGAACACCGGGGAGCTGTTTTTT. The encoded protein is CASNRLASNTGELFF.

On this clonotype: Germline is not matched at one junction end, which may reflect a read error. J is TRBJ2-1 and V is TRBV29-1, with 7 bases lining up with TRBD1. The CDR3 has 13 amino acids. The germline gives CDR1 SQVTM, CDR2 ANQGSEA. The CDR3 bases are TGCAGCGTTGACGGGACAGCACACAATGAGCAATTCTTC. It yields the protein CSVDGTAHNEQFF.

Comments on this clonotype: A much bigger clone sits one base away, suggesting this may be a read error. The CDR3 ends on some other residue instead of the conserved phenylalanine or tryptophan, so this is likely a read error. The chain has TRBV18 and TRBJ2-4; D gene uncertain. The CDR3 has 12 residues. Germline CDR1 reads KGHSH; CDR2 reads LQKENI. V shed 4 bases and J shed 5 bases, with 6 bases lying between them. CDR3 bases: TGTGCCAGCTCACGGGTGGAAAACATTCAGTACATC. Translated, it gives CASSRVENIQYI.

This clonotype was found a few times. V gene TRBV19 combines with J gene TRBJ1-2, with 7 bases fitting TRBD1. The germline V gene has CDR1 LNHDA and CDR2 SQIVND (reference sequence). This CDR3 spans 12 amino acids. The ends lost 8 bases at V and 13 bases at J; junction bases unmatched: 13. In DNA form, the CDR3 reads TGTGCCAGTCTCCACCCAGGGGGTGGTGGCACCTTC. Amino acid sequence: CASLHPGGGGTF.

With regard to this clonotype: One end of the junction fails to match germline, which may point to a read error. The genes are TRBV10-1 and TRBJ2-7; 7 positions match TRBD1. The CDR3 has 13 amino acids. The germline gives CDR1 WNHNN, CDR2 SYGVQD (reference sequence). The CDR3, as DNA: TGCGCCAGCAGTGAGTCACAGGGGAGCGAGACCAACTTC. Translation: CASSESQGSETNF.

A note on this clonotype: This is likely a read error, given that the CDR3 carries no conserved phenylalanine or tryptophan at its end. The DNA is left out, because the CDR3 cannot be placed on it with certainty; the CDR3 is given as TCRdb lists it. The V gene is TRBV20-1, the J gene TRBJ1-6. In germline, CDR1 is DFQATT, CDR2 SNEGSKA (reference sequence). The CDR3 comprises 15 residues, both ends counted. The CDR3 loop reads CSARRVGGLDSPVHL.

There are many counts of this clonotype. The J gene is TRBJ2-7, the V gene TRBV25-1; D might be TRBD2 (6 bases). Germline values: CDR1 MGHDK, CDR2 SYGVNS. The V gene lost 4 bases and the J gene lost 7 bases, with 14 bases spanning the gap. This CDR3 spans 13 amino acids. The CDR3 protein is CASSGPPGGEQYF. The CDR3 DNA reads TGTGCCAGCAGTGGCCCTCCCGGGGGAGAGCAGTACTTC.

V gene TRBV10-3 combines with J gene TRBJ2-3; no reliable D call. Trimming cost V 5 bases and J 2 bases, with 11 bases left between them. The V gene's germline CDR1 is ENHRY and CDR2 SYGVKD. The CDR3 consists of 14 residues. Here the CDR3 DNA reads TGTGCCATCAGTAAAACTGGACCCACAGATACGCAGTATTTT. Encoded protein: CAISKTGPTDTQYF.

The sample holds a few counts of this clonotype. The CDR3 region is CASSPGQGASREQYF. CDR3 coding DNA: TGCGCCAGCAGCCCCGGACAGGGGGCTTCGCGGGAGCAGTACTTC. The chain carries TRBV5-1 and TRBJ2-7; 11 bases match TRBD1. Germline V gene data show CDR1 as SGHRS and CDR2 as YFSETQ. V trimming: 4 bases; J trimming: 7 bases; junction bases outside the gene matches: 10. The CDR3 runs 15 residues.

This clonotype was observed many times. V is TRBV28 and J is TRBJ2-3; 7 bases are a match to TRBD2. This CDR3 is 15 amino acids long. Germline CDR1 and CDR2: MDHEN and SYDVKM. With 7 bases clipped from V and 0 bases from J, the junction kept 7 bases outside the gene matches. CDR3 protein: CASTRMRESTDTQYF. CDR3 nucleotides: TGTGCCAGCACCCGTATGCGGGAGAGCACAGATACGCAGTATTTT.

This sequence joins TRBV4-1 and TRBJ2-7; possibly TRBD1 for D (6 bases). Germline V gives CDR1 MGHRA, CDR2 YSYEKL. This CDR3 is built from 15 residues. Trimming cost V 1 base and J 1 base, with 11 bases left between them. The CDR3 loop is CASSQGEQGSYEQYF. CDR3 in DNA: TGCGCCAGCAGCCAAGGGGAACAGGGTTCCTACGAGCAGTACTTC.

As to this clonotype: A clone one base away is much larger, so this may be a read error. The chain employs TRBV6-1 and TRBJ1-5; D is ambiguous. The CDR3 consists of 14 residues. Germline CDR1 MNHNS, CDR2 SASEGT. The CDR3 coding sequence is TGTGCCAACAGTGTGATCGGATCCCCTCAGCCCCAGCATTTT. It specifies CANSVIGSPQPQHF.

There are many counts of this clonotype. The chain joins TRBV28 to TRBJ2-6, with 9 positions matching TRBD1. Germline values: CDR1 MDHEN, CDR2 SYDVKM. The J segment lost 1 base and the V segment lost 6 bases, leaving 10 bases of the junction unmatched. This CDR3 is 18 amino acids long. CDR3 in DNA: TGTGCCAGCAGCCAACGTTTAGGACAGGGGTCTGGGGCCAACGTCCTGACTTTC. The encoded protein is CASSQRLGQGSGANVLTF.

The sample holds a few counts of this clonotype. This chain uses TRBV7-8 with TRBJ2-7, with 8 nucleotides matching TRBD1. Germline V gene data show CDR1 as SGHVS and CDR2 as FQNEAQ. This CDR3 comprises 15 residues. Unmatched junction bases numbered 5, after V lost 1 base and J lost 3 bases. CDR3 amino acids: CASSLGTGQNYEQYF. The CDR3 bases are TGTGCCAGCAGCTTAGGGACAGGGCAAAACTACGAGCAGTACTTC.

The sample holds many counts of this clonotype. The chain couples TRBV3-1 to TRBJ1-1; D might be TRBD1 (5 bases). The CDR3 length is 14 residues. Germline V gives CDR1 LGHDT, CDR2 YNNKEL (reference sequence). Trimming took 2 bases from V and 0 from J, leaving 7 bases between them. The CDR3 DNA reads as TGTGCCAGCAGCCAAAACAGGATGAACACTGAAGCTTTCTTT. It specifies CASSQNRMNTEAFF.

This clonotype was observed a few times. The CDR3, as DNA: TGTGCCAGCAGCCAAGATTATGGCAGGAAGGGAGAGACCCAGTACTTC. It translates to CASSQDYGRKGETQYF. The chain links TRBV3-1 to TRBJ2-4, with no clear D. With the DNA end fitting TRBJ2-5 better, the J assignment may be wrong. The CDR3 sequence is 16 residues long. CDR1 LGHDT and CDR2 YNNKEL come from the germline V gene (reference sequence).

This clonotype was counted many times. The chain uses TRBV2 and TRBJ1-5; D perhaps matches TRBD1 (5 bases). Germline V gene lookup returns CDR1 SNHLY and CDR2 FYNNEI. The CDR3 extends over 15 amino acids. The V end was cut by 4 bases, the J end by 6 bases, with 16 bases between. The chain's CDR3 is CASSGQTMPGQPQHF. The DNA of the CDR3 is TGTGCCAGCAGTGGACAGACCATGCCCGGTCAGCCCCAGCATTTT.

The chain couples TRBV6-1 to TRBJ2-5; TRBD2 aligns across 7 bases. CDR3 length: 15 amino acids. The germline V gene has CDR1 MNHNS and CDR2 SASEGT. V gave up 7 bases and J gave up 1 base; unmatched junction bases: 9. Here the CDR3 DNA reads TGTGCCAGCACAGTACAGCTAGCGGTCCAAGAGACCCAGTACTTC. It is translated as CASTVQLAVQETQYF.

The chain links TRBV27 to TRBJ1-4; D ambiguous. Looked up from germline, CDR1 is MNHEY and CDR2 is SMNVEV (reference sequence). Trimming took 5 bases from V and 8 from J, leaving 18 bases between them. This CDR3 has 15 residues. The CDR3 DNA reads TGTGCCAGCAGTGCCGGACCTTCCCAAAGGGAAAAACTGTTTTTT. It encodes CASSAGPSQREKLFF.

This clonotype was picked up many times. V is TRBV29-1 and J is TRBJ2-7; 7 bases line up with TRBD1. The germline CDR1 and CDR2 sequences are SQVTM and ANQGSEA. This CDR3 region has 12 residues. V lost 4 bases, J lost 4 bases, and 4 bases stayed unmatched. CDR3 sequence: CSVVGTVYEQYF. CDR3 bases: TGCAGCGTTGTGGGGACAGTTTACGAGCAGTACTTC.

This clonotype was seen many times. The gene calls are TRBV12-3 or TRBV12-4 and TRBJ2-3, with D unresolved. The CDR3 sequence is 11 residues long. V was shortened by 10 bases and J by 5 bases, with 10 bases between the two germline ends. The CDR3 nucleotides read TGTGCCACCTCCCCCGAAGATACGCAGTATTTT. Translation: CATSPEDTQYF.